The rows below give T cell receptor beta chains drawn from one sample of a study of cytomegalovirus exposure and HLA in healthy donors. Only in-frame clones appear in the TCRdb table, and some are missing; sequencing was by immunoSEQ multiplex PCR. The repertoire holds 71,000 or so clones, with around 96% as singletons. Sequenced sample: PBMCs. Source of these receptors: a man aged 18 to 29 in good health and CMV-seropositive. The CDR3 runs from the conserved cysteine through the conserved F or W. Each record gives: clone size, J gene, D gene, V gene, CDR3 protein, CDR3 DNA. The D gene is left open where the match is weak. The size of a clone is reported for some rows only, either as once, few or many, or as a class for expanded clones.

>.|TRBJ2-6|.|TRBV6-1
CASSESGTGANVLTF
TGTGCCAGCAGTGAATCCGGGACAGGGGCCAACGTCCTGACTTTC
>.|TRBJ2-3|.|TRBV7-9
CASSPLDPYISGDTQYF
TGTGCCAGCAGCCCACTGGATCCCTACATTTCGGGAGATACGCAGTATTTT
>.|TRBJ2-1|TRBD2|TRBV5-1
CASSWGLAGDNEQFF
TGCGCCAGCAGCTGGGGACTAGCGGGGGACAATGAGCAGTTCTTC
>.|TRBJ1-1|TRBD1|TRBV10-2
CASWDRDEKAFF
TGCGCCAGCTGGGACAGGGACGAGAAAGCTTTCTTT
>.|TRBJ2-7|.|TRBV27
CASSLAPRLYEQYF
TGTGCCAGCAGTTTGGCACCGAGGTTGTACGAGCAGTACTTC
>.|TRBJ2-5|TRBD2|TRBV6-1
CASRGVGVETQYF
TGTGCCAGTCGGGGGGTTGGTGTGGAGACCCAGTACTTC
>once|TRBJ1-5|.|TRBV11-2
CASSSGREGQPQHF
TGTGCCAGCAGCTCCGGACGGGAGGGTCAGCCCCAGCATTTT
>once|TRBJ2-3|TRBD1|TRBV6-1
CASSDFLGQGLDTQYF
TGTGCCAGCAGTGATTTTTTGGGACAGGGGTTAGATACGCAGTATTTT
>.|TRBJ2-3|.|TRBV29-1
CSVVGAASTDTQYF
TGCAGCGTTGTAGGAGCGGCTAGCACAGATACGCAGTATTTT
>.|TRBJ2-1|TRBD1|TRBV6-5
CASSPRQGYEQFF
TGTGCCAGCAGCCCTCGACAGGGTTATGAGCAGTTCTTC
>.|TRBJ1-5|.|TRBV28
CASSSHRESPYQPQHF
TGTGCCAGCAGCAGCCACCGGGAAAGCCCGTATCAGCCCCAGCATTTT
>.|TRBJ2-2|TRBD2|TRBV9
CASSVGEREAGELFF
TGTGCCAGCAGCGTAGGGGAGCGGGAGGCCGGGGAGCTGTTTTTT
>.|TRBJ2-1|TRBD2|TRBV2
CAGLLAPAYNEQFF
TGTGCCGGATTACTAGCGCCTGCCTACAATGAGCAGTTCTTC
>.|TRBJ2-7|TRBD1|TRBV5-4
CASSPGTGKSYEQYF
TGTGCCAGCAGCCCGGGGACAGGGAAGTCCTACGAGCAGTACTTC
>.|TRBJ1-5|.|TRBV7-8
CASSLAGGGHQPQHF
TGTGCCAGCAGCTTAGCCGGGGGGGGACATCAGCCCCAGCATTTT
>.|TRBJ2-5|TRBD1|TRBV5-6
CASSPTQGAGETQYF
TGTGCCAGCAGCCCAACCCAGGGGGCAGGAGAGACCCAGTACTTC
>once|TRBJ2-7|TRBD1|TRBV10-3
CAINPGQGQGSYEQYF
TGTGCCATCAACCCGGGACAGGGACAAGGGTCCTACGAGCAGTACTTC
>.|TRBJ2-4|.|TRBV10-2
CASKGQALAKNIQYF
TGCGCCAGCAAAGGACAAGCCCTGGCCAAAAACATTCAGTACTTC
>.|TRBJ2-1|.|TRBV7-3
CASSLSQGGPYNEQFF
TGTGCCAGCAGCTTATCCCAGGGGGGCCCCTACAATGAGCAGTTCTTC
>.|TRBJ2-1|TRBD2|TRBV7-3
CASSPGGGRPNEQFF
TGTGCCAGCAGCCCTGGGGGCGGGAGGCCGAATGAGCAGTTCTTC
>.|TRBJ2-2|.|TRBV5-5
CASSLVRAGELFF
TGTGCCAGCAGCTTGGTTCGTGCCGGGGAGCTGTTTTTT
>.|TRBJ1-6|.|TRBV7-2
CASSSSDRLSPLHF
TGTGCCAGCAGCTCAAGTGACAGGTTATCACCCCTCCACTTT
>once|TRBJ2-7|.|TRBV4-1
CASSSAPRTANSYEQYF
TGCGCCAGCAGCTCTGCTCCAAGGACAGCAAACTCCTACGAGCAGTACTTC
>.|TRBJ2-2|.|TRBV4-1
CASSQDLPQGGGELFF
TGCGCCAGCAGCCAAGATCTACCGCAGGGTGGCGGGGAGCTGTTTTTT
>once|TRBJ2-2|TRBD1|TRBV19
CASSLKRTGSIGELFF
TGTGCCAGTAGTCTGAAAAGGACAGGGAGCATCGGGGAGCTGTTTTTT
>.|TRBJ2-3|TRBD2|TRBV10-3
CAISESSGTSPYTQYF
TGTGCCATCAGTGAGTCGTCAGGGACTAGCCCATATACGCAGTATTTT
>.|TRBJ1-2|.|TRBV5-4
CASSLQGVDGYTF
TGTGCCAGCAGCTTACAGGGAGTTGATGGCTACACCTTC
>.|TRBJ2-2|.|TRBV11-2
CASSLAGSGTGELFF
TGTGCCAGCAGCTTAGCAGGGTCGGGCACCGGGGAGCTGTTTTTT
>.|TRBJ1-1|TRBD1|TRBV5-1
CASSWGQTMNTEAFF
TGCGCCAGCAGCTGGGGACAGACTATGAACACTGAAGCTTTCTTT
>.|TRBJ2-3|TRBD1|TRBV18
CASSPPSFAGGMTDTQYF
TGTGCCAGCTCACCACCGTCGTTTGCAGGGGGTATGACAGATACGCAGTATTTT
>.|TRBJ2-2|TRBD1|TRBV5-1
CASSSWTGNTGELFF
TGCGCCAGCAGCTCTTGGACAGGGAACACCGGGGAGCTGTTTTTT
>.|TRBJ1-5|TRBD1|TRBV7-9
CASSTIPGQGTNQPQHF
TGTGCCAGCAGCACCATCCCGGGACAGGGGACTAATCAGCCCCAGCATTTT